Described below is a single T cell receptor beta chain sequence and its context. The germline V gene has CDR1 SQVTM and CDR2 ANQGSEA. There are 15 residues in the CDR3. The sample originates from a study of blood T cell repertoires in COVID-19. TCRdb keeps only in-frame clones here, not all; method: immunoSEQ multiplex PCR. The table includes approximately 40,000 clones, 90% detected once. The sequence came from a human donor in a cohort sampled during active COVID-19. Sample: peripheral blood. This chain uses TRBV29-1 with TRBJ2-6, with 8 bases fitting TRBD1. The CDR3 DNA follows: TGCAGTGCCCGACAGGGGTCCTCTGGGGCCAACGTCCTGACTTTC. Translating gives CSARQGSSGANVLTF.